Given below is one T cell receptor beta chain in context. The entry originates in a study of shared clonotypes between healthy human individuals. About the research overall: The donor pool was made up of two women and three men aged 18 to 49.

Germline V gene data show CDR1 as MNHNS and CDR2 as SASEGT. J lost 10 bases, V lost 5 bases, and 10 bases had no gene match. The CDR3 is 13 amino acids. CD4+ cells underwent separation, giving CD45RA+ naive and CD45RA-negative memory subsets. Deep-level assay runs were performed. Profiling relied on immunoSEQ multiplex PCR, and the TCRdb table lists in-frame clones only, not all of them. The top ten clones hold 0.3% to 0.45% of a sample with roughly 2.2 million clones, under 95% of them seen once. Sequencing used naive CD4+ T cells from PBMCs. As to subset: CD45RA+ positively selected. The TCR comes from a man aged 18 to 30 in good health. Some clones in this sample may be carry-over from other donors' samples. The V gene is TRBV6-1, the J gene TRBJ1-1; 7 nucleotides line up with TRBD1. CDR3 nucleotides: TGTGCCAGCAGTCCCCCGGGACAGATGTTAGCTTTCTTT. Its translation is CASSPPGQMLAFF.